This T cell receptor (beta chain) was captured in a study of T cells in narcolepsy. Study-wide background: Patients with NT1 or NT2 and healthy control donors were enrolled. Study conclusions and caveats: Some memory CD4+ repertoires had no autoreactive clone sequences. Autoreactive HCRT-specific and TRIB2-specific clonotypes were marked in same-patient CSF-versus-blood CD4+ comparisons. Reportedly, autoreactive clonotypes were serially detected in patients' blood but not controls'.

This clone was counted once. Its antigen is undetermined. Method: immunoSEQ multiplex PCR; TCRdb's copy keeps in-frame clones and lacks some. The sample contains around 31,000 clones, about three quarters of which appear only once. J was trimmed by 5 bases and V by 7 bases; bases with no gene match: 9. The CDR3 contains 14 residues. Germline V lookup: CDR1 SQVTM, CDR2 ANQGSEA. The TCR comes from a human donor with narcolepsy. This chain connects TRBV29-1 to TRBJ2-7; 12 bases match TRBD2. Sequencing was performed on CD45RA- memory CD4+ T cells from PBMCs. The CDR3 nucleotides read TGCAGCGCCCTAGGGCTAGCGGGGGGGGACGAGCAGTACTTC. Translating gives CSALGLAGGDEQYF.